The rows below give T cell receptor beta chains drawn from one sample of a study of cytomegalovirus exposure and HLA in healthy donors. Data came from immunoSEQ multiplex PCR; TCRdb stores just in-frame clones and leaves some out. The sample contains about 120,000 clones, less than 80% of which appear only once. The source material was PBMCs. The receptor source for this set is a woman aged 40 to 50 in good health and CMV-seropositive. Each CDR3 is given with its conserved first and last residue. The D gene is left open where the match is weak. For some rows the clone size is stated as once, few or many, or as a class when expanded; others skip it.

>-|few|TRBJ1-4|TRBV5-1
TGCGCCAGCAGCGACACAACTAATGAAAAACTGTTTTTT
CASSDTTNEKLFF
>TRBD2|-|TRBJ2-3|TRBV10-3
TGTGCCATATCGTTTAGCGGGGGCACAGATACGCAGTATTTT
CAISFSGGTDTQYF
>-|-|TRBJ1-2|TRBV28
TGTGCCAGCACCGCGGACAGCTTCTTCTATGGCTACACCTTC
CASTADSFFYGYTF
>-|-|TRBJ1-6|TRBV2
TGTGCCAGTAGCTCCCGTCAGGGGCAATTACCCCTCCACTTT
CASSSRQGQLPLHF
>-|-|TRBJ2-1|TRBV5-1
TGCGCCAGCAGCTTGGTCCCGAGGCTGGGGCAGGCTGAGCAGTTCTTC
CASSLVPRLGQAEQFF
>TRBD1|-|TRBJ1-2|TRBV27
TGTGCCAGCAGTTTATCGGTCCAGGGGGAGTTCGGAGGCTACACCTTC
CASSLSVQGEFGGYTF
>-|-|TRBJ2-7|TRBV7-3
TGTGCCAGCAGCTTAATGGTTCGGGAGCAGTACTTC
CASSLMVREQYF
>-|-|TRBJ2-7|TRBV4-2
TGTGCCAGCAGCGCCGGCTACGAGCAGTACTTC
CASSAGYEQYF
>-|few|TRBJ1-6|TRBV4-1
TGCGCCAGCAGCCAAGTTTCCCCCGGGACAAATCATAATTCACCCCTCCACTTT
CASSQVSPGTNHNSPLHF
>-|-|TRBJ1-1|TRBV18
TGTGCCAGCTCAAAGCGGAGTAAAGAGAACACTGAAGCTTTCTTT
CASSKRSKENTEAFF
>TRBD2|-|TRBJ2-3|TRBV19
TGTGCCAGTAGTGCACCGGGACTAGGGTTCATAGATACGCAGTATTTT
CASSAPGLGFIDTQYF
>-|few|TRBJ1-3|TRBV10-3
TGTGCCATCAATTCCGGCAGGGCCGAAGGAAACACCATATATTTT
CAINSGRAEGNTIYF
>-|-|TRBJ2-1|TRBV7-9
TGTGCCAGCAGCGAGAATAGCCTGCCCTACAATGAGCAGTTCTTC
CASSENSLPYNEQFF
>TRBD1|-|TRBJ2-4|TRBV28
TGTGCCAGCAGCGCCCCCGGGACAGTAGCCAAAAACATTCAGTACTTC
CASSAPGTVAKNIQYF
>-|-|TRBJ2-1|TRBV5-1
TGCGCCAGCAGCTTACTCAAGGACAGCTACAATGAGCAGTTCTTC
CASSLLKDSYNEQFF
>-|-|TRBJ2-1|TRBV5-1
TGCGCCAGCGAGCAGGGTAGCAACAATGAGCAGTTCTTC
CASEQGSNNEQFF
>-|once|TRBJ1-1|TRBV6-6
TGTGCCAGCAACCGGGGGGCTGAAGCTTTCTTT
CASNRGAEAFF
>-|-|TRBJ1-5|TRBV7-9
TGTGCCAGCAGCTTAGAGGTGGGAGGGAAAGGGCGTCAGCCCCAGCATTTT
CASSLEVGGKGRQPQHF
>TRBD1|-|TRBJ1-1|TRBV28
TGTGCTACCACCAGGGGGCCGGGGAACACTGAAGCTTTCTTT
CATTRGPGNTEAFF
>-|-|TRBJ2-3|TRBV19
TGTGCCAGTAGCCTCGGCGGTAGCACAGATACGCAGTATTTT
CASSLGGSTDTQYF
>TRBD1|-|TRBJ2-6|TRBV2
TGTGCCAGCAGTGGACAGGGTCTCGGGGCCAACGTCCTGACTTTC
CASSGQGLGANVLTF
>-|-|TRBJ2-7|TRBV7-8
TGTGCCAGCAGCTTATCGCTGGGACACTCCCTGATTTCCGAGCAGTACTTC
CASSLSLGHSLISEQYF
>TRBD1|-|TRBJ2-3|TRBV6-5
TGTGCCAGCAGTCCCGGGACAGAGAGCACAGATACGCAGTATTTT
CASSPGTESTDTQYF
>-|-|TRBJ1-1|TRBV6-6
TGTGCCAGCATGGAGGGAGGACTGATGAACACTGAAGCTTTCTTT
CASMEGGLMNTEAFF
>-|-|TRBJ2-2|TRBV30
TGTGCCTGGAGTGTACTGAGGAGGAACAAACCGGTATTGGAGCTGTTTTTT
CAWSVLRRNKPVLELFF
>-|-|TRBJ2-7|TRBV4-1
TGCGCCAGCAGCCAGCCCGGGTTGGGAACAGGGAGACCCTACGAGCAGTACTTC
CASSQPGLGTGRPYEQYF
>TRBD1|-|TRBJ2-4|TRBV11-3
TGTGCCAGCAGCCCTGGGACAGTACTAGCCAAAAACATTCAGTACTTC
CASSPGTVLAKNIQYF
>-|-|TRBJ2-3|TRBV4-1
TGCGCCAGCAGCCAAGAAGGAGTGCGGTATTTT
CASSQEGVRYF
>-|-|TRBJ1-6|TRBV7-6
TGTGCCAGCAGCTTAGGCCCGGCTAGCTCCTATAATTCACCCCTCCACTTT
CASSLGPASSYNSPLHF
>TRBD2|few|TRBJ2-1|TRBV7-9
TGTGCCAGCAGCTCAGCCCTGCTTCTAGCGGGAGGGCCGGGTGAGCAGTTCTTC
CASSSALLLAGGPGEQFF
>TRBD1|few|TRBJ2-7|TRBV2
TGTGCCAGTCGGGACAGCCTACCCTACGAGCAGTACTTC
CASRDSLPYEQYF
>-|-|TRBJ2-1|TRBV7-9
TGTGTGGGGGGCTCCTACAATGAGCAGTTCTTC
CVGGSYNEQFF
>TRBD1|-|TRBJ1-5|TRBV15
TGTGCCACCAGCAGAGATCACAGGGGAGATAATCAGCCCCAGCATTTT
CATSRDHRGDNQPQHF
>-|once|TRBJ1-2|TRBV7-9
TGTGCCAGCAGCTTAGCCGAAGCAAACTATGGCTACACCTTC
CASSLAEANYGYTF
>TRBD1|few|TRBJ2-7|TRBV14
TGTGCCAGCAGCCGCGGACAGGGGGCGTCCTACGAGCAGTACTTC
CASSRGQGASYEQYF
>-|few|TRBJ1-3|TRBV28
TGTGCCAGCAGTATAGGGAGGGTTGGAAACACCATATATTTT
CASSIGRVGNTIYF
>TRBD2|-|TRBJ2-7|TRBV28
TGTGCCAGCAGTTCCCGGGGGGGCGAGCAGTACTTC
CASSSRGGEQYF
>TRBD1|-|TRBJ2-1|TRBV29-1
TGCAGCGTCAACTCTAGACAGGGGATAGTGGATGAGCAGTTCTTC
CSVNSRQGIVDEQFF
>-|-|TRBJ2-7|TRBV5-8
TGTGCCAGCAGCTTGAGCGGAACCTACGAGCAGTACTTC
CASSLSGTYEQYF
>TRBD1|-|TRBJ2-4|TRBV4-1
TGCGCCAGCAGCCGGGAGACAGGGGACAAAAACATTCAGTACTTC
CASSRETGDKNIQYF
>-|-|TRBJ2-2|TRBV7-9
TGTGCCAGCAGCCTGTCTAACGCGAACACCGGGGAGCTGTTTTTT
CASSLSNANTGELFF
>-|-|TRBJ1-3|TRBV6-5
TGTGCCAGCAGCCCGGGACATGGAAACACCATATATTTT
CASSPGHGNTIYF
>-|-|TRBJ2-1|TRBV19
TGTGCCAGTAGTTTAGCGAGGAACAATGAGCAGTTCTTC
CASSLARNNEQFF
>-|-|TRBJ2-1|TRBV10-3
TGTGCCATCAGGGGTACGGGCTCCTACAATGAGCAGTTCTTC
CAIRGTGSYNEQFF
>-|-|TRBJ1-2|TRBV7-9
TGTGCCAGCAGCTTAGATACCCCGGGGGACTATGGCTACACCTTC
CASSLDTPGDYGYTF
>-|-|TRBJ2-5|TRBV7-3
TGTGCCAGCAGCTTAAGAGACCAAGAGACCCAGTACTTC
CASSLRDQETQYF
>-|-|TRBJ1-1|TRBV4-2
TGTGCCAGCAGCCATCCTGAGGGAGGCACTGAAGCTTTCTTT
CASSHPEGGTEAFF
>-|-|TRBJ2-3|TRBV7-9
TGTGCCAGCAGCCACATGGTGGATACGCAGTATTTT
CASSHMVDTQYF
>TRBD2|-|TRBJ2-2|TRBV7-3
TGTGCCAGCAGCCCCCAGGGACTAGCGGGAACGTCTTGGACCGGGGAGCTGTTTTTT
CASSPQGLAGTSWTGELFF
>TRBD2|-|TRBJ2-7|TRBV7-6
TGTGCCAGCAGCTTACTAGCGGGAGGGCCTCCCCTCTCCTACGAGCAGTACTTC
CASSLLAGGPPLSYEQYF
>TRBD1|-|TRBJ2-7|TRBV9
TGTGCCAGCAGCTACCGAGGGACAGACTACGAGCAGTACTTC
CASSYRGTDYEQYF